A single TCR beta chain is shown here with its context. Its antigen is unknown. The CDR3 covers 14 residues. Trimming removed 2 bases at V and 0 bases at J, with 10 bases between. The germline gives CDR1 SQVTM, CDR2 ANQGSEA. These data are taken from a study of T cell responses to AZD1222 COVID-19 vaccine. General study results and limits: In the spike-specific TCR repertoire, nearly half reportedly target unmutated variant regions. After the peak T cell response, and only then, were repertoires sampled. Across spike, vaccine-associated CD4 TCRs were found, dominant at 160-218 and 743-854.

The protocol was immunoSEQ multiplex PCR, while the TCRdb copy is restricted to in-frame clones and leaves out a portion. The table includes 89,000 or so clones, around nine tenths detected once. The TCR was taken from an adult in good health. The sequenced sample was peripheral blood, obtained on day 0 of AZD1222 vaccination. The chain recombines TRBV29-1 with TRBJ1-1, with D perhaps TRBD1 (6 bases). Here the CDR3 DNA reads TGCAGCGTTGAAAGGGCAGGGGTGAACACTGAAGCTTTCTTT. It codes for CSVERAGVNTEAFF.